This TCR beta chain comes out of a study of cytomegalovirus exposure and HLA in healthy donors. CDR1 is LGHNA, CDR2 YSLEER, per germline. Trimming took 0 bases from V and 7 from J, leaving 10 bases between them. The CDR3 totals 15 residues. With regard to this clone: Other DNA sequences from this sample encode an identical CDR3 as well.

With 60 Vbeta and 13 Jbeta primers, the PCR was carried out. Profiling relied on immunoSEQ multiplex PCR, and the TCRdb table lists in-frame clones only, not all of them. The table has fewer than 150,000 clones, 60% to 85% seen once. The chain carries TRBV4-3 and TRBJ1-6; maybe TRBD1 (6 bases). Material: PBMCs. The receptor's source is a middle-aged man in good health and CMV-seropositive. CDR3 sequence (DNA): TGCGCCAGCAGCCAAGATGGCAGGGGAAATTCACCCCTCCACTTT. It codes for CASSQDGRGNSPLHF.